This TCR beta chain derives from a study of T cell changes during pregnancy in multiple sclerosis. Germline loops: CDR1 MNHEY, CDR2 SVGAGI. With V trimmed by 6 bases and J by 3 bases, 9 bases remained unmatched. The CDR3 contains 15 residues. Clones were read by immunoSEQ multiplex PCR, and TCRdb kept only the in-frame ones, dropping some. The sample has 50,000 or so clones, 92% seen once. V is TRBV6-5 and J is TRBJ1-1, with TRBD1 matching 8 bases. The source material was CD4+ T cells from peripheral blood mononuclear cells, sampled after pregnancy. This sequence originates from a female donor with multiple sclerosis, enrolled in a pregnancy study. CDR3 DNA: TGTGCCAGCAGGAGACAGGGGAGGCGAGACACTGAAGCTTTCTTT. Translating gives CASRRQGRRDTEAFF.